What follows describes a single T cell receptor beta chain. From germline, CDR1 is SGHTA and CDR2 FQGNSA. Trimming stripped 5 bases from V and 5 bases from J, with 10 bases between. The CDR3 consists of 13 residues. Sequencing was performed with immunoSEQ multiplex PCR; in TCRdb, only in-frame clones are kept and a portion is missing. The table has about 91,000 clones, approximately 76% seen once. These data originate in a study of blood T cell repertoires in COVID-19. About the study: Collection of acute and convalescent COVID-19 samples took place in the United States, Italy and Spain.

Sample: peripheral blood. The receptor's source is a man between 70 and 80 years old with acute or convalescent COVID-19. V gene TRBV7-2 combines with J gene TRBJ1-5, with D unresolved. CDR3 nucleotide sequence: TGTGCCAGCAGCCCCACCCGGGATCAGCCCCAGCATTTT. This gives the protein CASSPTRDQPQHF. The full variable domain, completed using reference TRBV7-2 and TRBJ1-5, is GAGVSQSPSNKVTEKGKDVELRCDPISGHTALYWYRQSLGQGLEFLIYFQGNSAPDKSGLPSDRFSAERTGGSVSTLTIQRTQQEDSAVYLCASSPTRDQPQHFGDGTRLSIL.